These 27 T cell receptor beta chains were all obtained from the same sample, sequenced in a study of blood T cells in healthy people across ages (dated by TCRdb to about 2015). The method was 5' RACE. Sequencing used an Illumina HiSeq 2500. A second 7 to 11 cycle PCR used a sample-barcoded 5' primer and a J-beta primer mix. TCRdb's own reprocessing of the public reads used fastp at Q25 and MiXCR and kept productive beta chains. Each entry is one CDR3 protein sequence, shown with its most common DNA and genes. The sample records over a million distinct CDR3 sequences, approximately 63% of which are singletons. The ten biggest clones cover over 6.5% of the sample. Sequencing was done on a sample of blood. These receptors were taken from a man aged 18-30 years in good health.

The CDR3 protein is CASSPTIRDNSPLHF. In nucleotides, the CDR3 is TGTGCCAGCAGCCCTACCATAAGGGATAATTCACCCCTCCACTTT. The chain joins TRBV6-6 to TRBJ1-6; no definite D call. The germline gives CDR1 MNHNY, CDR2 SVGAGI (reference sequence). This CDR3 contains 15 residues. Deletions cut 6 bases from V and 5 bases from J, with 14 bases between.

The chain combines TRBV4-1 with TRBJ1-2; perhaps TRBD1 as D (5 bases). CDR1 MGHRA and CDR2 YSYEKL come from the germline V gene. There are 15 residues in the CDR3. Trimming pared 4 bases from V and 4 bases from J, leaving 16 bases between. The CDR3, as DNA: TGCGCCAGCAGCCGAGACAGCCTCAGAGTCTATGGCTACACCTTC. Amino acids: CASSRDSLRVYGYTF.

There are a few counts of this clonotype. The chain carries TRBV10-3 and TRBJ2-7; D perhaps matches TRBD2 (6 bases). The CDR3 length is 13 residues. CDR1 and CDR2 (germline): ENHRY, SYGVKD. The V gene lost 8 bases and the J gene lost 3 bases, with 14 bases spanning the gap. The CDR3 sequence: CAISGGAYYEQYF. The CDR3 DNA reads TGTGCCATCTCTGGAGGGGCCTACTACGAGCAGTACTTC.

The chain uses TRBV12-3 or TRBV12-4 and TRBJ1-2; 7 bases agree with TRBD1. The CDR3 is 16 amino acids. V shed 4 bases, J shed 6 bases, and the junction held 14 bases outside the gene matches. The CDR3 loop reads CASSSAQGQPIHGYTF. The DNA for the CDR3 is TGTGCCAGCAGTTCTGCCCAGGGACAGCCCATCCATGGCTACACCTTC.

This sequence joins TRBV29-1 and TRBJ1-5; the match to TRBD1 covers 7 bases. J lost 6 bases, V lost 7 bases, and 9 bases had no gene match. Germline assignment: CDR1 SQVTM and CDR2 ANQGSEA. The CDR3 has 13 residues. The CDR3 nucleotides read TGCAGCGCCGGGCCAGGGGGAGGTCAGCCCCAGCATTTT. It codes for CSAGPGGGQPQHF.

The chain couples TRBV29-1 to TRBJ1-2; D is unresolved. CDR3 length equals 15 residues. V shed 1 base and J shed 1 base, with 13 bases lying between them. Germline assignment: CDR1 SQVTM and CDR2 ANQGSEA. The CDR3 nucleotides are TGCAGCGTTGAAGGGTTCAGGCTAAATAACTATGGCTACACCTTC. This gives the protein CSVEGFRLNNYGYTF.

This clonotype occurred a few times. The rearrangement joins TRBV20-1 to TRBJ2-5; 10 nucleotides align to TRBD2. V shed 4 bases and J 2 bases; nucleotides not matched to a gene: 4. Germline CDR1 is DFQATT and CDR2 is SNEGSKA (reference sequence). CDR3 size: 14 residues. In DNA, the CDR3 is TGCAGTGCTACAAAGACTAGCGGGCAAGAGACCCAGTACTTC. Protein product: CSATKTSGQETQYF.

This clonotype turned up a few times. In DNA, the CDR3 is TGCAGTGCTAGAAAAATTGGACAGGTCTACGAGCAGTACTTC. It specifies CSARKIGQVYEQYF. V and J are TRBV20-1 and TRBJ2-4; 7 nucleotides align to TRBD1. The better agreement between TRBJ2-7 and the DNA end casts doubt on the J call. Germline V gives CDR1 DFQATT, CDR2 SNEGSKA (reference sequence). CDR3 length equals 14 residues.

The chain employs TRBV20-1 and TRBJ1-4, with D possibly being TRBD1 (5 bases). The CDR3 is made up of 11 amino acids. V was shortened by 6 bases and J by 12 bases, with 14 bases between the two germline ends. From germline, CDR1 is DFQATT and CDR2 SNEGSKA (reference sequence). For the CDR3, the DNA is TGCAGTGCGAATCAGGGTTGGGAACTGTTTTTT. Protein: CSANQGWELFF.

This chain links TRBV6-2 or TRBV6-3 with TRBJ2-1; 9 bases are shared with TRBD2. Germline loops: CDR1 MNHEY, CDR2 SVGEGT. Trimming cost V 6 bases and J 7 bases; bases outside gene matches: 7. CDR3 length equals 14 residues. Here the CDR3 reads CASRSSGIGNEQFF. The CDR3 DNA reads TGTGCCAGCAGATCTAGCGGGATTGGGAATGAGCAGTTCTTC.

In DNA form, the CDR3 reads TGTGCCAGCAGCTCAGACAGGGAGAGGGGCTACACCTTC. Translating gives CASSSDRERGYTF. The rearrangement joins TRBV5-5 to TRBJ1-2, with 7 bases that match TRBD1. CDR1 and CDR2 (germline): SGHKS, YYEKEE (reference sequence). The CDR3 extends over 13 amino acids. The V and J ends lost 3 bases and 8 bases, in that order; junction bases with no gene match: 7.

The chain is built from TRBV20-1 and TRBJ2-3; 7 positions agree with TRBD1. V lost 5 bases, J lost 0 bases, and 8 bases stayed unmatched. The CDR3 covers 15 residues. In germline, CDR1 is DFQATT, CDR2 SNEGSKA (reference sequence). This CDR3 is CSAVTGTASTDTQYF. The CDR3 DNA reads as TGCAGTGCTGTTACCGGGACAGCAAGCACAGATACGCAGTATTTT.

This rearrangement joins TRBV10-3 to TRBJ2-7; D uncertain. This CDR3 is 14 amino acids long. The V gene lost 4 bases and the J gene lost 4 bases, with 14 bases spanning the gap. Germline CDR1 ENHRY, CDR2 SYGVKD. The CDR3, as DNA: TGTGCCATCAGTGCTTCTCCCATGAGGTACGAGCAGTACTTC. Translation: CAISASPMRYEQYF.

The rearrangement joins TRBV3-1 to TRBJ1-1; D is ambiguous. The CDR3 totals 14 residues. CDR1 is LGHDT and CDR2 is YNNKEL in the germline V gene (reference sequence). The V end lost 4 bases, the J end lost 4 bases, and 13 bases lay between the germline ends. The chain's CDR3 is CASSLQDLGTEAFF. The DNA for the CDR3 is TGTGCCAGCAGCCTCCAGGACTTGGGCACTGAAGCTTTCTTT.

Note on this clonotype: A junction end diverges from the germline sequence, so it may reflect a read error. In nucleotides, the CDR3 is TGTGTCAGCAGTGACCTAGCAGGAGCCGGGGAGCTGTTTTTT. It translates to CVSSDLAGAGELFF. This chain connects TRBV6-4 to TRBJ2-2; TRBD2 is a possible D gene (5 bases). Germline lookup yields CDR1 MRHNA and CDR2 SNTAGT. This CDR3 region has 14 residues.

This clonotype has a handful of counts. The J gene is TRBJ2-7, the V gene TRBV3-1; TRBD1 matches at 8 bases. The junction had 13 bases not matched to a gene; V was cut back by 3 bases and J by 3 bases. The CDR3 contains 17 residues. Germline values: CDR1 LGHDT, CDR2 YNNKEL (reference sequence). CDR3 region: CASSQTAQGAINYEQYF. The CDR3 region has the DNA TGTGCCAGCAGCCAGACCGCTCAGGGGGCAATTAACTACGAGCAGTACTTC.

V and J are TRBV10-3 and TRBJ2-5; D is possibly TRBD2 (6 bases). This CDR3 has 14 amino acids. V lost 6 bases and J 2 bases, leaving 13 bases between the germline ends. CDR1 and CDR2 (germline): ENHRY, SYGVKD. CDR3: CAIRHGGEQETQYF. CDR3 DNA: TGTGCCATCAGACATGGCGGGGAACAAGAGACCCAGTACTTC.

This clonotype was counted a few times. The chain has TRBV29-1 and TRBJ2-1, with D perhaps given as TRBD1 or TRBD2 (6 bases each). The last part of the DNA fits TRBJ2-7 better; the J call may be wrong. The germline gives CDR1 SQVTM, CDR2 ANQGSEA. The CDR3 contains 12 residues. CDR3 nucleotides: TGCAGCGCAGACGGGGGCGCCTACGAGCAGTACTTC. Translated: CSADGGAYEQYF.

This chain links TRBV29-1 with TRBJ2-3; no clear D gene. Trimming removed 7 bases from V and 2 bases from J, with 10 bases in between. Germline assignment: CDR1 SQVTM and CDR2 ANQGSEA. The CDR3 length is 12 residues. CDR3 nucleotide sequence: TGCAGCGAGATCCCCCTCACAGATACGCAGTATTTT. Translation: CSEIPLTDTQYF.

V usage is TRBV20-1 and J usage is TRBJ2-4, with TRBD1 matching 9 bases. The V gene's germline CDR1 is DFQATT and CDR2 SNEGSKA (reference sequence). Trimming cost V 4 bases and J 13 bases; bases outside gene matches: 14. CDR3 length: 14 residues. The DNA for the CDR3 is TGCAGTGCTATTCCCGGGACAGGGATGCAGGAGCAGTACTTC. It translates to CSAIPGTGMQEQYF.

In its sample, this clonotype was seen a few times. This chain links TRBV25-1 with TRBJ2-1, with 7 bases that match TRBD1. The CDR3 covers 18 residues. Per the germline V gene, CDR1 is MGHDK and CDR2 is SYGVNS. The V segment lost 4 bases and the J segment 6 bases; nucleotides outside the gene matches: 18. CDR3: CASSVRQGSFSLLNEQFF. CDR3 nucleotides: TGTGCCAGCAGTGTTCGACAGGGTAGTTTCAGTCTCCTCAATGAGCAGTTCTTC. Looking up the rest from reference TRBV25-1 and TRBJ2-1 gives the full variable domain: EADIYQTPRYLVIGTGKKITLECSQTMGHDKMYWYQQDPGMELHLIHYSYGVNSTEKGDLSSESTVSRIRTEHFPLTLESARPSHTSQYLCASSVRQGSFSLLNEQFFGPGTRLTVL.

The chain recombines TRBV4-1 with TRBJ2-1, with TRBD2 identical over 10 bases. Trimming cost V 2 bases and J 6 bases; bases outside gene matches: 4. CDR3 length equals 15 residues. CDR1 is MGHRA and CDR2 is YSYEKL in the germline V gene. Here the CDR3 reads CASSQLAGVVNEQFF. In DNA form, the CDR3 reads TGCGCCAGCAGCCAACTAGCGGGAGTCGTCAATGAGCAGTTCTTC.

This clonotype was observed a few times. V and J are TRBV10-3 and TRBJ2-7, with D perhaps TRBD1 or TRBD2 (5 bases each). Trimming cost V 7 bases and J 0 bases, with 13 bases left between them. Germline V lookup: CDR1 ENHRY, CDR2 SYGVKD. The CDR3 sequence is 14 residues long. For the CDR3, the DNA is TGTGCCATCAATCGGGACGGCCCCTCCTACGAGCAGTACTTC. Amino acids: CAINRDGPSYEQYF.

This clonotype was counted a few times. The chain couples TRBV6-2 or TRBV6-3 to TRBJ2-7; no clear D. Per germline, CDR1 MNHEY and CDR2 SVGEGT. V lost 7 bases to trimming and J lost 1 base, with 5 bases between them. The CDR3 totals 11 residues. CDR3 in amino acids: CASKRSYEQYF. Written as DNA, the CDR3 is TGTGCCAGCAAAAGGTCCTACGAGCAGTACTTC.

As for this clonotype: At one of its ends the junction is not consistent with the germline gene, which may arise from a read error. The chain uses TRBV3-1 and TRBJ1-2; 7 bases agree with TRBD1. The CDR3 sequence is 16 residues long. Germline loops: CDR1 LGHDT, CDR2 YNNKEL (reference sequence). The CDR3 DNA follows: TGTGCCAGCACCCAATCCCGGGGCAGGGGGAACTATGGCTACACCTTC. This codes for CASTQSRGRGNYGYTF.

This clonotype was picked up a small number of times. The chain recombines TRBV29-1 with TRBJ1-1; TRBD1 matches 8 bases. With V trimmed by 4 bases and J by 1 base, 2 bases remained unmatched. The CDR3 totals 13 residues. The germline V gene encodes CDR1 SQVTM and CDR2 ANQGSEA. Here the CDR3 reads CSVVGTGNTEAFF. The CDR3 nucleotides read TGCAGCGTTGTAGGGACAGGGAACACTGAAGCTTTCTTT.

This clonotype was detected a few times. The V call is TRBV5-1, the J call TRBJ2-1; D is unresolved. Germline CDR1 and CDR2: SGHRS and YFSETQ. Trimming took off 0 bases at V and 3 bases at J, with 7 bases between the two ends. This CDR3 is built from 14 residues. The CDR3 coding sequence is TGCGCCAGCAGCTTGGTTACAGACTACAATGAGCAGTTCTTC. Translation gives CASSLVTDYNEQFF.